The 3 T cell receptor beta chains in this list originate from one sample, sequenced in a study of T cells in Graves' hyperthyroidism and ophthalmopathy. The source material, RNA transcripts, was used to amplify TCR beta CDR3 regions. Using the HTBI primer set, a first-round RT-PCR was run on the TCR CDR3. Using its own MiXCR run on the multiplex PCR reads, TCRdb lists one record per CDR3 protein. The sample includes 400,000 or so distinct CDR3 sequences, approximately 14% of them seen just once. The material sequenced was blood. The receptors here all came from a woman in her thirties with Graves' ophthalmopathy.

The rearrangement joins TRBV4-1 to TRBJ2-7, with D possibly matching TRBD2 (7 bases). The CDR3 runs to 15 residues. Trimming pared 2 bases from V and 2 bases from J, leaving 13 bases between. Germline V CDR1 and CDR2: MGHRA, YSYEKL. The CDR3 DNA follows: TGCGCCAGCAGCCAATCCCCCGGGGGGCCCTACGAGCAGTACTTC. Its protein is CASSQSPGGPYEQYF.

J is TRBJ1-1 and V is TRBV20-1; 11 nucleotides line up with TRBD1. Germline V CDR1 and CDR2: DFQATT, SNEGSKA (reference sequence). Trimming cost V 4 bases and J 4 bases; bases outside gene matches: 8. The CDR3 loop spans 15 amino acids. The CDR3 DNA reads TGCAGTGCTATAGTCGCCGGGACAGGGGGCACTGAAGCTTTCTTT. Its translation: CSAIVAGTGGTEAFF.

In its sample, this clonotype was seen many times. The CDR3 loop is CASSYAGLNYGYTF. The CDR3, as DNA: TGTGCCAGCAGTTACGCAGGGCTTAACTATGGCTACACCTTC. This chain uses TRBV6-1 with TRBJ1-2, with D perhaps matching TRBD1 (5 bases). Germline CDR1 reads MNHNS; CDR2 reads SASEGT. The V end lost 5 bases, the J end lost 1 base, and 11 bases lay between the germline ends. The length of the CDR3 is 14 residues.